The 32 T cell receptor beta chains given below trace back to one sample, sequenced in a study of brain T cells in children with intractable seizures. Method: immunoSEQ multiplex PCR; TCRdb's copy keeps in-frame clones and lacks some. Among 60,000 to 65,000 clones listed, around 95% were seen once. Sequencing used peripheral blood, obtained at surgery. The receptors stem from a boy under two years old with focal cortical dysplasia and intractable seizures.

The chain combines TRBV10-1 with TRBJ1-5; no reliable D call. In germline, CDR1 is WNHNN, CDR2 SYGVQD (reference sequence). This CDR3 is 13 amino acids long. V was clipped by 6 bases and J by 1 base, with 7 bases between them. This CDR3 reads CASRQSSNQPQHF. CDR3 nucleotide sequence: TGCGCCAGCAGGCAGTCGAGCAATCAGCCCCAGCATTTT.

V and J are TRBV27 and TRBJ2-3, with D possibly matching TRBD2 (6 bases). V lost 2 bases to trimming and J lost 2 bases, with 14 bases between them. Germline V gene sequence: CDR1 MNHEY, CDR2 SMNVEV (reference sequence). The CDR3 covers 16 residues. The CDR3 DNA reads as TGTGCCAGCAGTTTAGCCGGGACTGCCTTCACAGATACGCAGTATTTT. Its protein product is CASSLAGTAFTDTQYF.

This chain connects TRBV12-2 to TRBJ2-5; the table's D call of TRBD2 was not tested on the DNA. TRBV12-2 is tagged as a pseudogene. This CDR3 comprises 17 residues. CDR3 region: CASRSLAGGPDQETQYF. As DNA, the CDR3 is TGTGCAAGTCGCTCTCTAGCGGGGGGGCCCGACCAAGAGACCCAGTACTTC.

This chain links TRBV28 with TRBJ2-1, with 12 bases matching TRBD1. From germline, CDR1 is MDHEN and CDR2 SYDVKM. Trimming took 5 bases from V and 15 from J; bases not matched to a gene: 11. The CDR3 consists of 14 residues. The CDR3 region has the DNA TGTGCCAGCAGTCCAGGGACAGGGGGCTTAAGTAGGTTCTTC. Protein: CASSPGTGGLSRFF.

The chain is built from TRBV3-1 (or the pseudogene TRBV3-2) and TRBJ1-2, with 11 bases identical to TRBD1. Germline CDR1 is LGHDT and CDR2 is YNNKEL (reference sequence). The length of the CDR3 is 16 residues. Trimming cost V 1 base and J 7 bases; bases outside gene matches: 8. The CDR3 sequence is CASSQVPGQGVGGYTF. CDR3 nucleotides: TGTGCCAGCAGCCAAGTACCGGGACAGGGGGTGGGTGGCTACACCTTC.

In DNA form, the CDR3 reads TGTGCCAGCAGCCAAATGCCCGAAATGCCGCACTCTGGAAACACCATATATTTT. It specifies CASSQMPEMPHSGNTIYF. The V call is TRBV3-1 (or the pseudogene TRBV3-2), the J call TRBJ1-3; no firm D call. The CDR3 has 18 residues. The V gene's germline CDR1 is LGHDT and CDR2 YNNKEL (reference sequence). Trimming took off 2 bases at V and 0 bases at J, with 17 bases between the two ends.

This clone was seen once. The J gene is TRBJ2-3, the V gene TRBV3-1 (or the pseudogene TRBV3-2), with 14 bases identical to TRBD2. This CDR3 spans 20 amino acids. J lost 0 bases, V lost 3 bases, and 11 bases had no gene match. Germline-derived CDR1 and CDR2 are LGHDT and YNNKEL (reference sequence). The CDR3 reads CASSHSGLAGAHGSTDTQYF. The CDR3 coding sequence is TGTGCCAGCAGCCACTCGGGACTAGCGGGGGCACACGGTAGCACAGATACGCAGTATTTT.

The chain recombines TRBV3-1 (or the pseudogene TRBV3-2) with TRBJ2-7; TRBD1 is a possible D gene (6 bases). The CDR3 consists of 14 residues. The germline V gene has CDR1 LGHDT and CDR2 YNNKEL (reference sequence). The V gene lost 4 bases and the J gene lost 3 bases, with 13 bases spanning the gap. The DNA of the CDR3 is TGTGCCAGCAGCCTCCCTGGGGACATCTACGAGCAGTACTTC. Translation: CASSLPGDIYEQYF.

The chain joins TRBV6-2 or TRBV6-3 to TRBJ2-1; D unresolved. This CDR3 has 13 amino acids. Germline-derived CDR1 and CDR2 are MNHEY and SVGEGT. The germline V and J ends were trimmed by 3 bases and 9 bases, with 12 bases remaining between them. CDR3 region: CASSYPPWGEQFF. CDR3 coding DNA: TGTGCCAGCAGTTATCCCCCCTGGGGTGAGCAGTTCTTC.

V gene TRBV6-5 combines with J gene TRBJ2-7, with D perhaps TRBD2 (6 bases). The CDR3 contains 14 residues. The V end lost 9 bases, the J end lost 3 bases, and 18 bases lay between the germline ends. Germline V gene data show CDR1 as MNHEY and CDR2 as SVGAGI. CDR3 region: CASRSGRGIYEQYF. The CDR3 region has the DNA TGTGCCAGTCGCTCGGGACGCGGGATCTACGAGCAGTACTTC.

The CDR3, as DNA: TGTGCCACCAGTGACTCGGGACCTACCCCGATGAACACTGAAGCTTTCTTT. This sequence encodes CATSDSGPTPMNTEAFF. This chain connects TRBV24-1 to TRBJ1-1; weak D call: TRBD1 (5 bases). Trimming removed 4 bases from V and 0 bases from J, with 17 bases in between. The CDR3 spans 17 residues. Germline V lookup: CDR1 KGHDR, CDR2 SFDVKD.

The chain is built from TRBV5-4 and TRBJ1-1, with TRBD1 matching over 7 bases. CDR1 SGHNT and CDR2 YYREEE come from the germline V gene (reference sequence). The CDR3 has 14 amino acids. The V and J ends lost 4 bases and 4 bases, in that order; junction bases with no gene match: 7. CDR3 bases: TGTGCCAGCAGCGACTCAGGGGGTGTCACTGAAGCTTTCTTT. Encoded protein: CASSDSGGVTEAFF.

The table lists this clone with a count of one. The chain has TRBV7-9 and TRBJ2-7, with a possible D match to TRBD1 (5 bases). V lost 1 base and J lost 7, with 17 bases in between. From germline, CDR1 is SEHNR and CDR2 FQNEAQ (reference sequence). This CDR3 has 15 amino acids. The CDR3 DNA sequence: TGTGCCAGCAGCTTAGTAGGGGCAGGGCCGTGGGAGCAGTACTTC. This encodes CASSLVGAGPWEQYF.

The V call is TRBV2, the J call TRBJ2-7, with D maybe TRBD1 (6 bases). CDR3 length: 15 residues. Germline CDR1 and CDR2: SNHLY and FYNNEI. V was trimmed by 7 bases and J by 0 bases, leaving 16 bases between them. DNA for the CDR3: TGTGCCAGCAAACAGGCAGACAGGAGCTCCTACGAGCAGTACTTC. Protein product: CASKQADRSSYEQYF.

V is TRBV6-5 and J is TRBJ1-1; no clear D gene. The germline V gene has CDR1 MNHEY and CDR2 SVGAGI. CDR3 length equals 13 residues. Trimming pared 7 bases from V and 3 bases from J, leaving 12 bases between. CDR3 region: CASTRGFDTEAFF. The CDR3 DNA is TGTGCCAGCACGAGAGGGTTCGACACTGAAGCTTTCTTT.

This chain joins TRBV5-1 and TRBJ2-3; D is perhaps TRBD2 (6 bases). Germline V gives CDR1 SGHRS, CDR2 YFSETQ. The CDR3 is 13 amino acids. With 4 bases removed from V and 2 bases from J, the gap between germline ends came to 8 bases. The CDR3 reads CASSGGNTDTQYF. CDR3 in DNA: TGCGCCAGCAGCGGGGGGAACACAGATACGCAGTATTTT.

This clone was detected only once. This CDR3 is CSASSGPSDGYTF. Here the CDR3 DNA reads TGCAGTGCTAGTTCGGGACCCTCCGATGGCTACACCTTC. The chain joins TRBV20-1 to TRBJ1-2, with D possibly being TRBD1 (5 bases). This CDR3 comprises 13 residues. V was clipped by 3 bases and J by 6 bases, with 14 bases between them. Germline V lookup: CDR1 DFQATT, CDR2 SNEGSKA (reference sequence).

The chain employs TRBV15 and TRBJ2-5, with D hard to call. Between the trimmed V and J ends, which lost 3 bases and 0 bases, there was a span of 8 bases. This CDR3 is 14 amino acids long. Germline V gene lookup returns CDR1 LNHNV and CDR2 YYDKDF (reference sequence). CDR3 nucleotides: TGTGCCACCAGCAGTTATGGTTACCAAGAGACCCAGTACTTC. Translated: CATSSYGYQETQYF.

The chain combines TRBV24-1 with TRBJ2-2, with unresolved D. This CDR3 contains 13 residues. Germline CDR1 and CDR2: KGHDR and SFDVKD. With 5 bases removed from V and 4 bases from J, the gap between germline ends came to 7 bases. The CDR3 loop is CATSAVGTGELFF. CDR3 nucleotide sequence: TGTGCCACCAGTGCCGTTGGCACCGGGGAGCTGTTTTTT.

This clone is a singleton in its sample. CDR3 protein: CATSRDRGTYNEQFF. DNA for the CDR3: TGTGCCACCAGCAGAGATAGGGGAACCTACAATGAGCAGTTCTTC. The rearrangement uses TRBV15 and TRBJ2-1; D perhaps matches TRBD1 (5 bases). Trimming took off 0 bases at V and 2 bases at J, with 8 bases between the two ends. Germline CDR1 is LNHNV and CDR2 is YYDKDF (reference sequence). There are 15 residues in the CDR3.

The chain recombines TRBV7-8 with TRBJ2-5; D gene uncertain. The V gene lost 2 bases and the J gene lost 0 bases, with 10 bases spanning the gap. Germline CDR1 is SGHVS and CDR2 is FQNEAQ. CDR3 length: 15 amino acids. The CDR3 is CASSLMVGNQETQYF. CDR3 coding DNA: TGTGCCAGCAGCTTAATGGTGGGAAACCAAGAGACCCAGTACTTC.

The chain employs TRBV28 and TRBJ1-1, with D uncertain. V lost 8 bases, J lost 4 bases, and 20 bases lay in between. Per germline, CDR1 MDHEN and CDR2 SYDVKM. The CDR3 consists of 15 residues. This CDR3 is CASRPGLGRFTEAFF. The CDR3 bases are TGTGCCAGCCGTCCCGGATTGGGAAGGTTCACTGAAGCTTTCTTT.

V is TRBV5-4 and J is TRBJ2-3; no clear D gene. The germline V gene has CDR1 SGHNT and CDR2 YYREEE (reference sequence). The V and J ends lost 2 bases and 6 bases respectively, with 13 bases between them. The CDR3 spans 14 residues. The CDR3 DNA reads TGTGCCAGCAGCTTACGACTGTCAAGTGATACGCAGTATTTT. This translates into CASSLRLSSDTQYF.

The chain employs TRBV6-5 and TRBJ1-1; 7 nucleotides align to TRBD1. Per germline, CDR1 MNHEY and CDR2 SVGAGI. V was clipped by 5 bases and J by 5 bases; unmatched bases: 8. This CDR3 has 14 amino acids. The CDR3 nucleotides read TGTGCCAGCAGTACCTCAGGGGGTGAGACTGAAGCTTTCTTT. Encoded protein: CASSTSGGETEAFF.

The chain has TRBV9 and TRBJ2-7, with a possible D match to TRBD2 (5 bases). This CDR3 is built from 15 residues. Deletions cut 0 bases from V and 5 bases from J, with 15 bases between. Germline V CDR1 and CDR2: SGDLS, YYNGEE. For the CDR3, the DNA is TGTGCCAGCAGCGTAGGTGGAGGAGGTCACCACGAGCAGTACTTC. Protein product: CASSVGGGGHHEQYF.

The chain links TRBV5-1 to TRBJ2-1; 8 bases line up with TRBD1. With V trimmed by 3 bases and J by 4 bases, 9 bases remained unmatched. Germline values: CDR1 SGHRS, CDR2 YFSETQ. The CDR3 runs 16 residues. In DNA form, the CDR3 reads TGCGCCAGCAGCTCCAACCGGGACAGGTCGTACAATGAGCAGTTCTTC. This gives the protein CASSSNRDRSYNEQFF. The entire variable domain, with the rest obtained from reference TRBV5-1 and TRBJ2-1, is as follows: KAGVTQTPRYLIKTRGQQVTLSCSPISGHRSVSWYQQTPGQGLQFLFEYFSETQRNKGNFPGRFSGRQFSNSRSEMNVSTLELGDSALYLCASSSNRDRSYNEQFFGPGTRLTVL.

The chain links TRBV7-6 to TRBJ2-7, with D perhaps matching TRBD1 (6 bases). This CDR3 has 15 amino acids. From germline, CDR1 is SGHVS and CDR2 FNYEAQ. The ends were cut back, 2 bases at V and 4 bases at J, with 15 bases in the middle. CDR3 residues: CASSLSAQGGYEQYF. CDR3 nucleotide sequence: TGTGCCAGCAGCTTATCGGCACAGGGTGGGTACGAGCAGTACTTC. The variable domain in full, with the rest retrieved from reference TRBV7-6 and TRBJ2-7, is GAGVSQSPRYKVTKRGQDVALRCDPISGHVSLYWYRQALGQGPEFLTYFNYEAQQDKSGLPNDRFSAERPEGSISTLTIQRTEQRDSAMYRCASSLSAQGGYEQYFGPGTRLTVT.

The chain uses TRBV6-5 and TRBJ2-5; no firm D call. Germline CDR1 MNHEY, CDR2 SVGAGI. Trimming stripped 0 bases from V and 1 base from J, with 9 bases between. The CDR3 runs 15 residues. In nucleotides, the CDR3 is TGTGCCAGCAGTTACTCGGGGAATCCCCAAGAGACCCAGTACTTC. This encodes CASSYSGNPQETQYF.

The chain recombines TRBV7-2 with TRBJ2-1; 9 nucleotides match TRBD2. Germline CDR1 is SGHTA and CDR2 is FQGNSA. This CDR3 comprises 15 residues. V lost 5 bases and J lost 7; bases outside the gene matches: 9. CDR3 nucleotides: TGTGCCAGCAGCAGGGACTTAGCGGGAGCTAATGAGCAGTTCTTC. This gives the protein CASSRDLAGANEQFF.

The V and J genes are TRBV5-1 and TRBJ2-7; TRBD1 agrees at 8 bases. V trimming: 4 bases; J trimming: 1 base; junction bases outside the gene matches: 7. Germline V gene sequence: CDR1 SGHRS, CDR2 YFSETQ. CDR3 length: 15 amino acids. The CDR3 protein is CASSQGQAASYEQYF. The CDR3 DNA reads as TGCGCCAGCAGCCAGGGACAGGCAGCTTCCTACGAGCAGTACTTC. Full variable domain (rest looked up from reference TRBV5-1 and TRBJ2-7): KAGVTQTPRYLIKTRGQQVTLSCSPISGHRSVSWYQQTPGQGLQFLFEYFSETQRNKGNFPGRFSGRQFSNSRSEMNVSTLELGDSALYLCASSQGQAASYEQYFGPGTRLTVT.

The chain has TRBV12-5 and TRBJ1-5, with D maybe TRBD1 (6 bases). The germline V gene encodes CDR1 LGHNT and CDR2 FRNRAP. The length of the CDR3 is 20 residues. V was shortened by 7 bases and J by 0 bases, with 28 bases between the two germline ends. The CDR3, as DNA: TGTGCTAGTGCCTCCTTAGCTACAGGGACGGGTAAATATAGCAATCAGCCCCAGCATTTT. Its translation: CASASLATGTGKYSNQPQHF.

The chain recombines TRBV5-1 with TRBJ1-3; D possibly corresponds to TRBD1 (6 bases). The CDR3 has 16 amino acids. Trimming removed 4 bases from V and 0 bases from J, with 14 bases in between. Germline V gives CDR1 SGHRS, CDR2 YFSETQ. CDR3 amino acids: CASSLRQAGSGNTIYF. As DNA, the CDR3 is TGCGCCAGCAGCCTCCGACAGGCCGGCTCTGGAAACACCATATATTTT.